This TCR beta chain was sequenced in a study of T-cell reconstitution after alpha-beta-depleted transplantation in children. This clonotype was picked up a small number of times. Library preparation (for TCRbeta) was performed with unique molecular identifiers. TCRdb passed the PCR reads through MiXCR, listing each CDR3 protein once. The sample includes some 520,000 distinct CDR3 sequences, around a third of them seen just once. The CDR3 is 14 amino acids. V was trimmed by 0 bases and J by 8 bases, leaving 13 bases between them. Germline loops: CDR1 SGHTA, CDR2 FQGNSA. The TCR comes from a human donor who donated a stem cell graft to a child with aplastic anemia. The gene calls are TRBV7-2 and TRBJ1-2; a possible D gene is TRBD1 (6 bases). Specimen: PBMCs from the stem cell graft donor, collected from the stem cell graft. The CDR3 sequence: CASSLARGREGYTF. The CDR3 nucleotides read TGTGCCAGCAGCTTAGCGCGGGGGCGGGAGGGCTACACCTTC.